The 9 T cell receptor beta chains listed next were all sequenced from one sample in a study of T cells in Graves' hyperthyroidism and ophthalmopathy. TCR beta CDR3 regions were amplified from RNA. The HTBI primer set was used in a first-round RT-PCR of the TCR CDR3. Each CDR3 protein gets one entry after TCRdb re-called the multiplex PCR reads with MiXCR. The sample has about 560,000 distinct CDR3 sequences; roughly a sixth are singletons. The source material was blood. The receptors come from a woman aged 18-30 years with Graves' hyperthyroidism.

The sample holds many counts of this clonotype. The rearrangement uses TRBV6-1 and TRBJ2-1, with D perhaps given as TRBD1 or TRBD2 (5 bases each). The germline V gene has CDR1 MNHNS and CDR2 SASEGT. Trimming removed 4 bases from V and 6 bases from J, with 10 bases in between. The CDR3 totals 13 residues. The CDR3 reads CASSATGLNEQFF. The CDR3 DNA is TGTGCCAGCAGTGCAACGGGGCTCAATGAGCAGTTCTTC.

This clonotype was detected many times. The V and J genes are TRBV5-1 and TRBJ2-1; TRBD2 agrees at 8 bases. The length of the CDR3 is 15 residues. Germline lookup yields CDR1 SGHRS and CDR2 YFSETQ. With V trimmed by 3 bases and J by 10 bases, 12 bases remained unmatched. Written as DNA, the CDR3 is TGCGCCAGCAGCTCCCAAAGCGGGGGTCCCCAGGAGCAGTTCTTC. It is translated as CASSSQSGGPQEQFF.

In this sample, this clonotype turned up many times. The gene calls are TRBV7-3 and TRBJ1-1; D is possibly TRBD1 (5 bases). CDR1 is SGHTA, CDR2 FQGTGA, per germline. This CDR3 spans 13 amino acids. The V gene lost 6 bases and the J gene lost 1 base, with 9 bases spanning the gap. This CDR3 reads CASRSGPNTEAFF. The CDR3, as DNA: TGTGCCAGCAGATCAGGGCCGAACACTGAAGCTTTCTTT.

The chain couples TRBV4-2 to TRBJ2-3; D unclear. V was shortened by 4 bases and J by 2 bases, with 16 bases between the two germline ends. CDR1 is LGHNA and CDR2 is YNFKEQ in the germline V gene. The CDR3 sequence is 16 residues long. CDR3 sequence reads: CASSPDRRQLTDTQYF. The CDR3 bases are TGTGCCAGCAGCCCCGACCGGCGTCAGCTCACAGATACGCAGTATTTT.

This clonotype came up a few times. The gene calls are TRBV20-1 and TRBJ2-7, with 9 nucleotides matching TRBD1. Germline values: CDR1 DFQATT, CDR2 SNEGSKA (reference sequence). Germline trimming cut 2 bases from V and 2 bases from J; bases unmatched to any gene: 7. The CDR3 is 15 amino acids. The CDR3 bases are TGCAGTGCTAGAATATCCGGGACAGGGACCTACGAGCAGTACTTC. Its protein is CSARISGTGTYEQYF.

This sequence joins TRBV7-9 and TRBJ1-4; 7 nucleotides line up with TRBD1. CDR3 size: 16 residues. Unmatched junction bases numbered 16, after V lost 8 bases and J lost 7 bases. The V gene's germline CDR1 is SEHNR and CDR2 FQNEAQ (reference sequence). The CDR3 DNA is TGTGCCAGCCAGGAGTCCTCGACAGGGCCGGGTGAAAAACTGTTTTTT. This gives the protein CASQESSTGPGEKLFF.

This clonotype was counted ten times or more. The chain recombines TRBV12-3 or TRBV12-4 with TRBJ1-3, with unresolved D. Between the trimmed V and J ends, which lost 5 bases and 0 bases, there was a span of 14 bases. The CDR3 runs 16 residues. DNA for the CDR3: TGTGCCAGCAGTCCACCTCGAGGTTCCTCTGGAAACACCATATATTTT. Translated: CASSPPRGSSGNTIYF.

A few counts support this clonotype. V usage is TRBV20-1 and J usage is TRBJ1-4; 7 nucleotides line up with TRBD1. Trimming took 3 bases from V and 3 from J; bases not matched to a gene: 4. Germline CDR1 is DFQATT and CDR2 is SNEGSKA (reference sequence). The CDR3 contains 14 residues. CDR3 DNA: TGCAGTGCTAGTGCAGGGGGATCTAATGAAAAACTGTTTTTT. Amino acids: CSASAGGSNEKLFF.

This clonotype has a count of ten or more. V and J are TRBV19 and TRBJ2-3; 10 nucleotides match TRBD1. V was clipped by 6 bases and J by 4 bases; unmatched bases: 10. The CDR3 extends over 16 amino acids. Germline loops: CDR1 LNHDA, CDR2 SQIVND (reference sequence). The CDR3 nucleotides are TGTGCCAGTAGCCCCGGGACAGGGGATCATTCAGATACGCAGTATTTT. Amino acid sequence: CASSPGTGDHSDTQYF. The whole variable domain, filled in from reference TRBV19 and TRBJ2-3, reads DGGITQSPKYLFRKEGQNVTLSCEQNLNHDAMYWYRQDPGQGLRLIYYSQIVNDFQKGDIAEGYSVSREKKESFPLTVTSAQKNPTAFYLCASSPGTGDHSDTQYFGPGTRLTVL.